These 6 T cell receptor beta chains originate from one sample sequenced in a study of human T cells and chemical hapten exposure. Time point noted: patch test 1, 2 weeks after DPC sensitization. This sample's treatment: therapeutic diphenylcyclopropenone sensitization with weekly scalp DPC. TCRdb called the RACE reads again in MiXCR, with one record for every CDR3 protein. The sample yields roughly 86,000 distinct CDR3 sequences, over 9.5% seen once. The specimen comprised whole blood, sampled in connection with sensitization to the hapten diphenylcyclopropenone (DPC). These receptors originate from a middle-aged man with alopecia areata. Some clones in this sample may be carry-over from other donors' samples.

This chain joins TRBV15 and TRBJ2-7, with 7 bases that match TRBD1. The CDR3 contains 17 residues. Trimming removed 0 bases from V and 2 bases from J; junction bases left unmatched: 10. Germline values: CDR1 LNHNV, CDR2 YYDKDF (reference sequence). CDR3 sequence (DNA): TGTGCCACCAGCAGAGACCGTGCGACAGGGTTGACCTACGAGCAGTACTTC. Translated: CATSRDRATGLTYEQYF.

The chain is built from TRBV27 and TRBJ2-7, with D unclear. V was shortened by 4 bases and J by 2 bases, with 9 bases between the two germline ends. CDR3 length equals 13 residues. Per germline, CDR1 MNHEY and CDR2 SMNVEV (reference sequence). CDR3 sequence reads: CASSSPATYEQYF. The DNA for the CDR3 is TGTGCCAGCAGTTCCCCAGCCACCTACGAGCAGTACTTC.

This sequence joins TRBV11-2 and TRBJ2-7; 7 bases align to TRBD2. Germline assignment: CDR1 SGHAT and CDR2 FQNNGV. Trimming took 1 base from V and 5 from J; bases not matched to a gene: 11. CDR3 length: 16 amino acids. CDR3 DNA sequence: TGTGCCAGCAGCTTAGTTGCGGGGAGGGCCCGAAACGAGCAGTACGTC. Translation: CASSLVAGRARNEQYV.

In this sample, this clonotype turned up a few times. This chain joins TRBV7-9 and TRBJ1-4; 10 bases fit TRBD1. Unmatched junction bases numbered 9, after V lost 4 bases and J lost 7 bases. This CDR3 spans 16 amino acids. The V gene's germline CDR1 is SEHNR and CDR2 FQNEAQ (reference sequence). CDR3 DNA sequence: TGTGCCAGCAGCTCGTCCTCCGGGACAGGGGTTGAAAAACTGTTTTTT. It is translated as CASSSSSGTGVEKLFF.

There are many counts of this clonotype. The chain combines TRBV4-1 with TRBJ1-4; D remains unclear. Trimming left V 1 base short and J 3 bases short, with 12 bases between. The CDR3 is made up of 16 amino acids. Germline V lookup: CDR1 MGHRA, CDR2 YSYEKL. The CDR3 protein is CASSQATGLPNEKLFF. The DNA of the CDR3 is TGCGCCAGCAGCCAAGCTACGGGCTTGCCTAATGAAAAACTGTTTTTT.

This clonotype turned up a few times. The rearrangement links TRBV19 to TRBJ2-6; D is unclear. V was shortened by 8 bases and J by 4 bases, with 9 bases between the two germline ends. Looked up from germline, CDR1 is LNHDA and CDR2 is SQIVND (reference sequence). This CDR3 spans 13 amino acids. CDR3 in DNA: TGTGCCAGTGCGGTAGGCGGGGCCAACGTCCTGACTTTC. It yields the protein CASAVGGANVLTF.